The 8 T cell receptor beta chains below come from one sample, sequenced in a study of cytomegalovirus exposure and HLA in healthy donors. Primers: 60 Vbeta forward and 13 Jbeta reverse. Assay: immunoSEQ multiplex PCR; the TCRdb copy retains only in-frame clones and omits some. The sample has approximately 130,000 clones, around nine tenths seen once. The sequenced sample was PBMCs. All receptors come from a woman aged 25 to 39 in good health and CMV-seronegative.

CDR3: CASSFGQGAGTGELFF. The CDR3 DNA follows: TGTGCCAGTAGTTTCGGACAGGGCGCCGGCACCGGGGAGCTGTTTTTT. The V and J genes are TRBV19 and TRBJ2-2; 8 nucleotides match TRBD1. The CDR3 is 16 amino acids. In germline, CDR1 is LNHDA, CDR2 SQIVND (reference sequence). V was pared by 5 bases and J by 4 bases, with 9 bases of the junction left unmatched.

The chain joins TRBV28 to TRBJ2-5, with 10 bases aligning to TRBD1. The CDR3 sequence is 14 residues long. Trimming took 6 bases from V and 5 from J; bases not matched to a gene: 6. Germline CDR1 MDHEN, CDR2 SYDVKM. The CDR3 nucleotides are TGTGCCAGCAGGGCGGGACAGGGGCTGGAGACCCAGTACTTC. Protein product: CASRAGQGLETQYF.

The chain links TRBV7-6 to TRBJ2-7; D might be TRBD2 (5 bases). V was pared by 2 bases and J by 3 bases, with 11 bases between. Looked up from germline, CDR1 is SGHVS and CDR2 is FNYEAQ. The CDR3 extends over 14 amino acids. The CDR3 sequence: CASSLSGADYEQYF. In nucleotides, the CDR3 is TGTGCCAGCAGCTTATCAGGAGCGGACTACGAGCAGTACTTC.

The chain combines TRBV19 with TRBJ1-5; unclear D gene. V lost 3 bases and J 0 bases, leaving 9 bases between the germline ends. This CDR3 spans 15 amino acids. CDR1 LNHDA and CDR2 SQIVND come from the germline V gene (reference sequence). The CDR3 DNA reads TGTGCCAGTAGTATTTCCACAGCTAGCAATCAGCCCCAGCATTTT. It codes for CASSISTASNQPQHF. Supplemented by reference TRBV19 and TRBJ1-5, the full variable domain reads DGGITQSPKYLFRKEGQNVTLSCEQNLNHDAMYWYRQDPGQGLRLIYYSQIVNDFQKGDIAEGYSVSREKKESFPLTVTSAQKNPTAFYLCASSISTASNQPQHFGDGTRLSIL.

The chain has TRBV30 and TRBJ1-2; 8 positions agree with TRBD1. From germline, CDR1 is GTSNPN and CDR2 SVGIG (reference sequence). The V gene end was trimmed by 0 bases and the J gene end by 2 bases; junction bases not matched to a gene: 11. The CDR3 covers 17 residues. Here the CDR3 reads CAWSVRTGTRRNYGYTF. DNA of the CDR3: TGTGCCTGGAGTGTACGGACAGGGACGAGGAGAAACTATGGCTACACCTTC.

A single count supports this clone. This chain connects TRBV5-1 to TRBJ2-1; TRBD1 matches 10 bases. Germline CDR1 is SGHRS and CDR2 is YFSETQ. Losses at the gene ends were 0 bases for V and 5 bases for J; bases not matched to a gene: 8. The CDR3 consists of 17 residues. The CDR3, as DNA: TGCGCCAGCAGCTTGGCCTCCGGGACAGGGGTTGACAATGAGCAGTTCTTC. Translating gives CASSLASGTGVDNEQFF.

V usage is TRBV30 and J usage is TRBJ2-1, with D uncertain. CDR1 GTSNPN and CDR2 SVGIG come from the germline V gene (reference sequence). The CDR3 loop spans 10 amino acids. Deletions cut 3 bases from V and 5 bases from J, with 2 bases between. In DNA form, the CDR3 reads TGTGCCTGGAGCGACAATGAGCAGTTCTTC. Amino acid sequence: CAWSDNEQFF.

This chain joins TRBV4-1 and TRBJ1-2; 8 bases fit TRBD1. With V trimmed by 4 bases and J by 2 bases, 9 bases remained unmatched. Germline lookup yields CDR1 MGHRA and CDR2 YSYEKL. The CDR3 totals 16 residues. CDR3 sequence reads: CASSPGQARGNYGYTF. In DNA form, the CDR3 reads TGCGCCAGCAGCCCGGGACAGGCCAGGGGGAACTATGGCTACACCTTC.